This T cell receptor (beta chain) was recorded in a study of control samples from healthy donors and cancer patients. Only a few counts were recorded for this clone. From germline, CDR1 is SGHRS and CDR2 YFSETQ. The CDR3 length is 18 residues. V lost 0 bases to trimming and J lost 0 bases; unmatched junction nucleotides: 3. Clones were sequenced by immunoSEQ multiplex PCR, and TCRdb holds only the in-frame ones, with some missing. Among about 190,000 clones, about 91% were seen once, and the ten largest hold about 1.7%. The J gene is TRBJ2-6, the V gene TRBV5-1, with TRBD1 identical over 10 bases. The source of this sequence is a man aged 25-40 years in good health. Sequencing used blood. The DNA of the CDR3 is TGCGCCAGCAGCTTGGAGGGACAGGGGTTCTCTGGGGCCAACGTCCTGACTTTC. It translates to CASSLEGQGFSGANVLTF. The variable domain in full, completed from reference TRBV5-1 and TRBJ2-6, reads KAGVTQTPRYLIKTRGQQVTLSCSPISGHRSVSWYQQTPGQGLQFLFEYFSETQRNKGNFPGRFSGRQFSNSRSEMNVSTLELGDSALYLCASSLEGQGFSGANVLTFGAGSRLTVL.